Listed here is a single T cell receptor (beta chain). The antigen this receptor binds is unknown. There are no base qualities to consult, and no much larger clone falls within one base. This record belongs to a study of T cell responses to AZD1222 COVID-19 vaccine (dated by TCRdb to about 2021). For the wider study: AZD1222 recipients whose second dose came at about 4 weeks and those whose second dose came at about 12 weeks were combined into one group, since spike-specific TCR depth and breadth did not differ between the two schedules. TCR sequencing covered roughly 230 trial participants: 200 to 220 given two doses of AZD1222 and about 26 given two doses of MenACWY control vaccine. Trial participants were enrolled into age subgroups of 18-55, 56-69 and 70-plus years, which contained about 150, 28 and 57 TCR-sequenced participants, respectively. Results the study describes overall, beyond this receptor: Vaccine-associated CD4 TCRs spanned the whole spike protein, with dominant responses in regions 160-218 and 743-854. Participants were mostly white British and included more females than males, and it was suggested by the authors that clonal diversity may have been underestimated. Reportedly, almost half of the unique spike-specific TCRs recognized epitopes lying outside the regions that are mutated in the B.1.351 and B.1.1.7 variants. Spike-specific TCR breadth and depth rose significantly after two AZD1222 doses compared with day 0 and with MenACWY recipients. Because no samples from the day 14 peak response were available, repertoires could be characterized only after the peak T cell response. Conclusions about previously exposed vaccinees are limited because only six or seven AZD1222 recipients were SARS-CoV-2 seropositive at baseline. The 56-69-year group was small, and its depth increase did not reach significance, likely because of low power.

The time point label, as the study defines it: baseline before first vaccination. Vaccinee samples were obtained from the UK trials COV001 and COV002, which included a single-blind randomized controlled phase 2/3 trial of AZD1222 (ChAdOx1 nCoV-19) in healthy adults. For TCRbeta chain sequencing, PBMC samples were collected from trial participants at day 0 and at day 28 after the second dose. The CDR3 regions of human TCRbeta chains were analyzed by immunosequencing. The published analysis was carried out like this. Repertoire TCRs were checked for matches against a reference library of SARS-CoV-2-specific TCRs that had been generated using the MIRA antigen-specificity platform. Breadth meant the fraction of unique TCRs that were SARS-CoV-2-associated, whereas depth meant the fraction of total T cells that were SARS-CoV-2-associated. Using the MIRA data, each spike-specific TCR was assigned both to the spike region to which the TCR was reactive and to a CD4 or CD8 class. Log10-transformed breadth and depth values were compared by one-way ANOVA with Sidak's multiple comparisons tests. TCRdb carries this immuneACCESS record with in-frame sequences only. Its versions omit some clonotypes, under half of them owing to an unresolved V gene in the studies checked, with the rest unexplained. V and J calls and clone size are those listed in that table; D and trimming were worked out from the DNA. The sample contains around 190,000 clones, almost 90% of them found a single time. The ten largest clones add up to more than 0.4% of the sample.

The clonotype originates from an adult in good health. The input for sequencing was peripheral blood, taken on day 0 of AZD1222 vaccination.

The CDR3 sequence is CASSLEDRVAQYF. Here is the DNA: TGTGCCAGCAGCTTAGAAGACAGGGTGGCCCAGTACTTC. The sequence joins TRBV7-6 to TRBJ2-5, with 7 middle bases fitting TRBD1. The CDR3 runs 13 residues from the cysteine to the phenylalanine. Of the read, only the CDR3 DNA is kept; its 39 bases are in frame from base 1. V lost 1 base and J lost 9 bases, and the count of bases not matched to a germline gene is 5. CDR1 and CDR2 (SGHVS, FNYEAQ) derive from the germline V gene. Reference TRBV7-6 and TRBJ2-5 genes cover what lies past the CDR3, so the full variable domain is GAGVSQSPRYKVTKRGQDVALRCDPISGHVSLYWYRQALGQGPEFLTYFNYEAQQDKSGLPNDRFSAERPEGSISTLTIQRTEQRDSAMYRCASSLEDRVAQYFGPGTRLLVL.